Shown below are 27 T cell receptor beta chains from a single sample sequenced in a study of T cells in Graves' hyperthyroidism and ophthalmopathy. Amplification targeted TCR beta CDR3 regions from RNA transcripts. HTBI primers were used for first-round RT-PCR of the TCR CDR3. TCRdb reanalysed the multiplex PCR reads using MiXCR and keeps one entry per CDR3 protein. The repertoire includes about 98,000 distinct CDR3 sequences, 40% of them detected once, and 10% to 13% sits in the top ten. Material: peripheral blood or thyroid tissue (not recorded which). All receptors come from a woman in her twenties or thirties with Graves' hyperthyroidism.

This clonotype was seen many times. The chain carries TRBV6-1 and TRBJ2-7; TRBD2 matches 8 bases. Germline V gene data show CDR1 as MNHNS and CDR2 as SASEGT. The CDR3 runs 15 residues. Losses at the gene ends were 6 bases for V and 4 bases for J; bases not matched to a gene: 11. For the CDR3, the DNA is TGTGCCAGCAGAGAACTAGCGGTGGGTTGGTACGAGCAGTACTTC. It specifies CASRELAVGWYEQYF.

This clonotype occurred many times. The J gene is TRBJ2-3, the V gene TRBV6-5; D is ambiguous. Trimming cost V 6 bases and J 2 bases, with 3 bases left between them. The CDR3 spans 11 residues. Germline CDR1 MNHEY, CDR2 SVGAGI. The CDR3 bases are TGTGCCAGCAGGTACACAGATACGCAGTATTTT. As protein: CASRYTDTQYF.

The J gene is TRBJ2-5, the V gene TRBV11-2, with D hard to call. The germline V gene encodes CDR1 SGHAT and CDR2 FQNNGV. The ends were cut back, 3 bases at V and 1 base at J, with 9 bases in the middle. The length of the CDR3 is 14 residues. CDR3 in amino acids: CASSLEQLQETQYF. The CDR3 DNA reads as TGTGCCAGCAGCTTGGAGCAACTCCAAGAGACCCAGTACTTC.

V is TRBV11-2 and J is TRBJ1-1; perhaps TRBD1 as D (5 bases). V lost 1 base and J lost 1, with 13 bases in between. There are 16 residues in the CDR3. The germline V gene has CDR1 SGHAT and CDR2 FQNNGV. Here the CDR3 DNA reads TGTGCCAGCAGCTTAGCCGGGGGGGTCACGAACACTGAAGCTTTCTTT. It is translated as CASSLAGGVTNTEAFF.

At least ten counts were recorded for this clonotype. The rearrangement links TRBV27 to TRBJ1-5; the D gene is possibly TRBD1 (6 bases). The CDR3 runs to 15 residues. Trimming stripped 6 bases from V and 5 bases from J, with 17 bases between. Germline CDR1 is MNHEY and CDR2 is SMNVEV (reference sequence). The CDR3, as DNA: TGTGCCAGCAGCCCGAGACAGGCGAGTTATCAGCCCCAGCATTTT. Translated, it gives CASSPRQASYQPQHF.

V usage is TRBV28 and J usage is TRBJ1-1; 9 bases are a match to TRBD1. J gave up 2 bases and V 3 bases, and 4 bases lay outside the gene matches. There are 15 residues in the CDR3. Germline CDR1 reads MDHEN; CDR2 reads SYDVKM. CDR3 region: CASSLWTGANTEAFF. The CDR3 DNA sequence: TGTGCCAGCAGTTTGTGGACAGGGGCTAACACTGAAGCTTTCTTT.

This clonotype appeared a single time. This sequence may be a read error, since a much larger clone differs from it by one base. The chain is built from TRBV7-2 and TRBJ2-3; D is ambiguous. Germline V gene lookup returns CDR1 SGHTA and CDR2 FQGNSA. The CDR3 contains 15 residues. Trimming took off 5 bases at V and 2 bases at J, with 14 bases between the two ends. DNA of the CDR3: TGTGCCAGCAGCGCCGCGAGTCAGTACACAGATACGCAGTATTTT. This gives the protein CASSAASQYTDTQYF.

A remark on this clonotype: Relative to the germline gene, one junction end is altered; a read error may explain this. This rearrangement joins TRBV2 to TRBJ2-6; the D is unclear. This CDR3 contains 12 residues. Germline CDR1 reads SNHLY; CDR2 reads FYNNEI. The CDR3 here is CASSPGPNTEAF. The DNA for the CDR3 is TGTGCCAGCAGCCCTGGACCGAACACTGAAGCTTTC.

This clonotype has a count of ten or more. The chain employs TRBV11-2 and TRBJ1-3; D unclear. The ends were cut back, 7 bases at V and 9 bases at J, with 10 bases in the middle. The CDR3 has 11 amino acids. Germline loops: CDR1 SGHAT, CDR2 FQNNGV. The CDR3: CASTSRTTIYF. CDR3 bases: TGTGCCAGCACGTCGAGAACCACCATATATTTT. The full variable domain, rest sourced from reference TRBV11-2 and TRBJ1-3, is EAGVAQSPRYKIIEKRQSVAFWCNPISGHATLYWYQQILGQGPKLLIQFQNNGVVDDSQLPKDRFSAERLKGVDSTLKIQPAKLEDSAVYLCASTSRTTIYFGEGSWLTVV.

The rearrangement links TRBV20-1 to TRBJ2-5; no definite D call. Germline CDR1 reads DFQATT; CDR2 reads SNEGSKA (reference sequence). V lost 3 bases and J 6 bases, leaving 11 bases between the germline ends. The CDR3 spans 12 residues. The CDR3 DNA follows: TGCAGTGCTAGGGGCCTTGGGCAGACCCAGTACTTC. This gives the protein CSARGLGQTQYF.

This clonotype showed up many times. The rearrangement uses TRBV7-9 and TRBJ1-1; D uncertain. CDR1 SEHNR and CDR2 FQNEAQ come from the germline V gene (reference sequence). Trimming left V 3 bases short and J 8 bases short, with 22 bases between. CDR3 length equals 16 residues. The CDR3, as DNA: TGTGCCAGCAGCTTTCCCCGCGGGCCTAAAGAGGTGGAAGCTTTCTTT. Translating gives CASSFPRGPKEVEAFF.

Relative to its sample, this clonotype is medium-sized (0.01 to 0.1%). The genes are TRBV7-6 and TRBJ2-7; a weak D match, TRBD2 (6 bases). Germline V gives CDR1 SGHVS, CDR2 FNYEAQ. CDR3 length equals 14 residues. Trimming removed 5 bases at V and 2 bases at J, with 13 bases between. The CDR3 DNA follows: TGTGCCAGCAGCCGGGGCCGCGGGACCTACGAGCAGTACTTC. Its protein product is CASSRGRGTYEQYF.

This clonotype occurred many times. The J gene is TRBJ1-5, the V gene TRBV10-2, with D unresolved. V shed 4 bases and J shed 0 bases, with 10 bases lying between them. CDR3 length equals 15 residues. The germline CDR1 and CDR2 sequences are WSHSY and SAAADI. As DNA, the CDR3 is TGCGCCAGCAGTGGGGCGGGGTATAGCAATCAGCCCCAGCATTTT. Amino acid sequence: CASSGAGYSNQPQHF.

This clonotype was counted at least ten times. The chain has TRBV7-9 and TRBJ2-2, with D perhaps assigned TRBD1 or TRBD2 (6 bases each). The V gene lost 5 bases and the J gene lost 2 bases, with 21 bases spanning the gap. The length of the CDR3 is 18 residues. Germline-derived CDR1 and CDR2 are SEHNR and FQNEAQ (reference sequence). The CDR3 nucleotides are TGTGCCAGCAGCCACCCCGGGGGCGGGGACGGAAACACCGGGGAGCTGTTTTTT. Translated, it gives CASSHPGGGDGNTGELFF.

A note on this clonotype: Germline and junction disagree at one end, which may indicate a read error. This chain connects TRBV5-1 to TRBJ2-6; the D gene is possibly TRBD2 (6 bases). The CDR3 runs to 13 residues. Germline CDR1 is SGHRS and CDR2 is YFSETQ. The CDR3 here is CASRTGDGNTEAF. The CDR3 DNA is TGCGCCAGCAGGACGGGGGACGGTAACACTGAAGCTTTC.

This clonotype was counted many times. The genes are TRBV18 and TRBJ2-5; D might be TRBD2 (6 bases). Germline V CDR1 and CDR2: KGHSH, LQKENI. There are 15 residues in the CDR3. V was cut by 4 bases and J by 1 base, with 13 bases left in between. The CDR3 loop reads CASSRPGDPQETQYF. The CDR3 DNA sequence: TGTGCCAGCTCACGCCCGGGGGACCCCCAAGAGACCCAGTACTTC.

This clonotype has at least ten counts. The gene calls are TRBV6-5 and TRBJ1-5; 9 bases agree with TRBD1. The V gene end was trimmed by 5 bases and the J gene end by 1 base; junction bases not matched to a gene: 18. The germline V gene has CDR1 MNHEY and CDR2 SVGAGI. CDR3 length: 20 residues. In DNA form, the CDR3 reads TGTGCCAGCAGTGTATACATGGGACAGGGAGGGGAGGTCAGCAATCAGCCCCAGCATTTT. Amino acids: CASSVYMGQGGEVSNQPQHF.

This clonotype was found a few times. The J gene is TRBJ1-2, the V gene TRBV14; TRBD1 matches 11 bases. CDR3 length equals 15 residues. The J segment lost 2 bases and the V segment lost 3 bases, leaving 2 bases of the junction unmatched. Germline values: CDR1 SGHDN, CDR2 FVKESK. The CDR3 coding sequence is TGTGCCAGCAGCCAGGACAGGGGGCTAAACTATGGCTACACCTTC. Amino acid sequence: CASSQDRGLNYGYTF.

This clonotype was seen repeatedly, ten times or more. This chain uses TRBV9 with TRBJ1-2; possibly TRBD1 for D (5 bases). The CDR3 loop spans 16 amino acids. Germline V gives CDR1 SGDLS, CDR2 YYNGEE. The V end was cut by 2 bases, the J end by 4 bases, with 18 bases between. CDR3 nucleotides: TGTGCCAGCAGCGTTGGGACCGCTTTTGCCTTCTATGGCTACACCTTC. Its translation is CASSVGTAFAFYGYTF. Using reference TRBV9 and TRBJ1-2 for the parts outside the CDR3, the full variable domain is DSGVTQTPKHLITATGQRVTLRCSPRSGDLSVYWYQQSLDQGLQFLIQYYNGEERAKGNILERFSAQQFPDLHSELNLSSLELGDSALYFCASSVGTAFAFYGYTFGSGTRLTVV.

This clonotype has a count of ten or more. The chain links TRBV5-8 to TRBJ2-3; 10 bases match TRBD1. Germline V gene lookup returns CDR1 SGHTS and CDR2 YDEGEE. This CDR3 is 14 amino acids long. Trimming cost V 4 bases and J 5 bases; bases outside gene matches: 4. The CDR3 DNA reads as TGTGCCAGCAGCCTCGGACAGGGGGTAGATACGCAGTATTTT. It translates to CASSLGQGVDTQYF. Together with reference TRBV5-8 and TRBJ2-3, the CDR3 gives the full variable domain: EAGVTQSPTHLIKTRGQQATLRCSPISGHTSVYWYQQALGLGLQFLLWYDEGEERNRGNFPPRFSGRQFPNYSSELNVNALELEDSALYLCASSLGQGVDTQYFGPGTRLTVL.

There are many counts of this clonotype. V and J are TRBV6-5 and TRBJ2-6; D is unresolved. Germline V lookup: CDR1 MNHEY, CDR2 SVGAGI. The length of the CDR3 is 18 residues. Deletions cut 6 bases from V and 0 bases from J, with 18 bases between. The CDR3 sequence is CASSLQPLSFSGANVLTF. The DNA for the CDR3 is TGTGCCAGCAGCCTACAGCCTTTATCGTTCTCTGGGGCCAACGTCCTGACTTTC.

This clonotype appeared a single time. The genes are TRBV10-3 and TRBJ1-5; 7 nucleotides match TRBD1. CDR1 is ENHRY and CDR2 is SYGVKD in the germline V gene. V was clipped by 0 bases and J by 3 bases; unmatched bases: 2. The CDR3 length is 15 residues. The CDR3 sequence is CAISESGQFNQPQHF. Written as DNA, the CDR3 is TGTGCCATCAGTGAGTCGGGACAGTTCAATCAGCCCCAGCATTTT.

A remark on this clonotype: Given the absence of the conserved phenylalanine or tryptophan at the CDR3 end, a read error is likely. The chain employs TRBV7-9 and TRBJ1-6; 11 positions match TRBD1. The CDR3 is made up of 14 amino acids. The germline V gene encodes CDR1 SEHNR and CDR2 FQNEAQ (reference sequence). The V and J ends lost 6 bases and 8 bases, in that order; junction bases with no gene match: 3. The CDR3 DNA reads as TGTGCCAGCAGAAGGACAGGGGGCCATTCACCCCTCCACCTT. Protein: CASRRTGGHSPLHL.

The rearrangement links TRBV28 to TRBJ2-2; no clear D gene. There are 15 residues in the CDR3. The V gene's germline CDR1 is MDHEN and CDR2 SYDVKM. V shed 5 bases and J shed 5 bases, with 15 bases lying between them. CDR3 region: CASSGGGEGTGELFF. As DNA, the CDR3 is TGTGCCAGCAGTGGCGGTGGGGAAGGTACCGGGGAGCTGTTTTTT.

V and J are TRBV7-8 and TRBJ2-2, with D perhaps TRBD2 (5 bases). CDR1 SGHVS and CDR2 FQNEAQ come from the germline V gene. Trimming cost V 5 bases and J 9 bases, with 13 bases left between them. This CDR3 is 13 amino acids long. CDR3 coding DNA: TGTGCCAGCAGCATTAGCGCCGACTGGGAGCTGTTTTTT. Its translation: CASSISADWELFF.

Ten or more counts support this clonotype. The chain uses TRBV7-9 and TRBJ1-5, with D unresolved. Per germline, CDR1 SEHNR and CDR2 FQNEAQ (reference sequence). Trimming took off 2 bases at V and 8 bases at J, with 7 bases between the two ends. This CDR3 contains 12 residues. CDR3 loop: CASSLTSKPQHF. The CDR3 nucleotides are TGTGCCAGCAGCTTAACGTCAAAGCCCCAGCATTTT.

This clonotype was recorded many times. The chain joins TRBV19 to TRBJ2-2; D gene unclear. Between the trimmed V and J ends, which lost 6 bases and 1 base, there was a span of 6 bases. The length of the CDR3 is 13 residues. The germline V gene encodes CDR1 LNHDA and CDR2 SQIVND (reference sequence). CDR3 in DNA: TGTGCCAGTAGCAAAGGGAACACCGGGGAGCTGTTTTTT. The encoded protein is CASSKGNTGELFF. The complete variable domain, with remaining parts taken from reference TRBV19 and TRBJ2-2, reads DGGITQSPKYLFRKEGQNVTLSCEQNLNHDAMYWYRQDPGQGLRLIYYSQIVNDFQKGDIAEGYSVSREKKESFPLTVTSAQKNPTAFYLCASSKGNTGELFFGEGSRLTVL.